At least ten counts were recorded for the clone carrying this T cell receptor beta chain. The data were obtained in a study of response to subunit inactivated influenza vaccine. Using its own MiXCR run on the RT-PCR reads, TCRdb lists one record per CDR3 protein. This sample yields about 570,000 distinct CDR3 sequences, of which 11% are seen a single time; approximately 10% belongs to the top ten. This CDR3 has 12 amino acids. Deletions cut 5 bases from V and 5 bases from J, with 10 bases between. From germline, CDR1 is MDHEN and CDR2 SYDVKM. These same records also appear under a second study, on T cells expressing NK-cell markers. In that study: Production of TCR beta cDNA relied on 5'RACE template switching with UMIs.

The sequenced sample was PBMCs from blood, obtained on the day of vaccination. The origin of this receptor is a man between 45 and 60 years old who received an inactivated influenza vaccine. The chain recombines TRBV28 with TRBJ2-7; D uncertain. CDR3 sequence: CASSRPLNEQYF. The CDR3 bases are TGTGCCAGCAGTCGTCCACTTAACGAGCAGTACTTC.